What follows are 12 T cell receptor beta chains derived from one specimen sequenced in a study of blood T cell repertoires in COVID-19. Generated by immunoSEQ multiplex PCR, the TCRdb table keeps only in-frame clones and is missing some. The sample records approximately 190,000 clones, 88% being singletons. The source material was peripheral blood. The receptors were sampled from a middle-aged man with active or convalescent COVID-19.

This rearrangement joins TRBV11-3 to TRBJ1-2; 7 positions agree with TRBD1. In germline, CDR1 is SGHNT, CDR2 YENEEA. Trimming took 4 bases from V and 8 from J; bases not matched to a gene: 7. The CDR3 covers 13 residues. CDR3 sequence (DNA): TGTGCCAGCAGCTCGGCCGGGACAGAAGGCTACACCTTC. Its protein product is CASSSAGTEGYTF.

CDR3 DNA: TGTGCCAGCTCACCAGCGCAGACAGAAGACAATGAGCAGTTCTTC. Translation: CASSPAQTEDNEQFF. The J gene is TRBJ2-1, the V gene TRBV18, with D possibly being TRBD1 (5 bases). Germline CDR1 is KGHSH and CDR2 is LQKENI. Trimming stripped 2 bases from V and 5 bases from J, with 13 bases between. This CDR3 spans 15 amino acids.

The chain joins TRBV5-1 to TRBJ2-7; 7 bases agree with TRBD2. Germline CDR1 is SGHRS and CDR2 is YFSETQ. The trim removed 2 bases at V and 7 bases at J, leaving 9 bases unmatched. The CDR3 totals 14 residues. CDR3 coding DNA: TGCGCCAGCAGCTTAGGCGGTACCGGGGGGGAGCAGTACTTC. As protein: CASSLGGTGGEQYF.

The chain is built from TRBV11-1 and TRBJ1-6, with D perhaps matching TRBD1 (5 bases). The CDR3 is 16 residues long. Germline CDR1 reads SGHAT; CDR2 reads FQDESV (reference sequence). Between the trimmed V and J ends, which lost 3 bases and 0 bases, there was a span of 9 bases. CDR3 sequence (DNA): TGTGCCAGCAGCTTGGGGGGAAGCTCCTATAATTCACCCCTCCACTTT. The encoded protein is CASSLGGSSYNSPLHF.

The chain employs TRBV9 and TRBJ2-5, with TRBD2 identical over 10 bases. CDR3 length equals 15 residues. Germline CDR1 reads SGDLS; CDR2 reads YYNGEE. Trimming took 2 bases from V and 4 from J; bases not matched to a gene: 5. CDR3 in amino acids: CASSVASGRGETQYF. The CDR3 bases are TGTGCCAGCAGCGTGGCTAGCGGGAGAGGAGAGACCCAGTACTTC.

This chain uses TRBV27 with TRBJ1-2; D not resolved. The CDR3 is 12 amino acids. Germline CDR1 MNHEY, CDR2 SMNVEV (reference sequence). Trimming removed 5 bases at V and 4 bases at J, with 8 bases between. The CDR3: CASSGLGYGYTF. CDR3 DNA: TGTGCCAGCAGTGGGCTCGGCTATGGCTACACCTTC.

In DNA form, the CDR3 reads TGTGCCAGCTCAGCCACAGAGCAGACCCAGTACTTC. Its protein is CASSATEQTQYF. The chain combines TRBV18 with TRBJ2-5, with D unclear. Germline V gene sequence: CDR1 KGHSH, CDR2 LQKENI. Between the trimmed V and J ends, which lost 5 bases and 6 bases, there was a span of 10 bases. This CDR3 spans 12 amino acids.

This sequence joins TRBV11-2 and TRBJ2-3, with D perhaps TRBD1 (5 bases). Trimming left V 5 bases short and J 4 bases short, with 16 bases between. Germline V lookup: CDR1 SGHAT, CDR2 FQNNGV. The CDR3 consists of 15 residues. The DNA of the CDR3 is TGTGCCAGCAGCCCAGATCAACCCAGGGCAGATACGCAGTATTTT. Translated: CASSPDQPRADTQYF.

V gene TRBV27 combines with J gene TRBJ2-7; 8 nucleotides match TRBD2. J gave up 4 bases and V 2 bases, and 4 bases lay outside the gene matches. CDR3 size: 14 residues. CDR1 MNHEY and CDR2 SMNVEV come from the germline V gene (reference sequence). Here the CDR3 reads CASSLGPGGYEQYF. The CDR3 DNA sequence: TGTGCCAGCAGTTTAGGGCCGGGAGGGTACGAGCAGTACTTC.

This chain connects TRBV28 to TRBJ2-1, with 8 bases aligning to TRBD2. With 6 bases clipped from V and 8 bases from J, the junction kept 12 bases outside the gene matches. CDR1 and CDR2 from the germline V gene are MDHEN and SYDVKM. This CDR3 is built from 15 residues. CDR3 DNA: TGTGCCAGCAGCTACTTCGCGGGGGGTTTGGATGAGCAGTTCTTC. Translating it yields CASSYFAGGLDEQFF.

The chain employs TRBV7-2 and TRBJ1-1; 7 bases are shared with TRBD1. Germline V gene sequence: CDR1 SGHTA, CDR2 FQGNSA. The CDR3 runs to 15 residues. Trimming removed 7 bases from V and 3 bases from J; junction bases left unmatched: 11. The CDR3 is CASTRQGPWDTEAFF. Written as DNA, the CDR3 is TGTGCCAGCACTCGACAGGGACCATGGGACACTGAAGCTTTCTTT.

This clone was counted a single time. The chain's CDR3 is CASSQDRAVEETQYF. The CDR3 DNA follows: TGCGCCAGCAGCCAAGACAGGGCGGTGGAAGAGACCCAGTACTTC. This chain joins TRBV4-1 and TRBJ2-5, with D possibly matching TRBD1 (5 bases). The germline V gene has CDR1 MGHRA and CDR2 YSYEKL. The germline V and J ends were trimmed by 0 bases and 3 bases, with 11 bases remaining between them. The length of the CDR3 is 15 residues.